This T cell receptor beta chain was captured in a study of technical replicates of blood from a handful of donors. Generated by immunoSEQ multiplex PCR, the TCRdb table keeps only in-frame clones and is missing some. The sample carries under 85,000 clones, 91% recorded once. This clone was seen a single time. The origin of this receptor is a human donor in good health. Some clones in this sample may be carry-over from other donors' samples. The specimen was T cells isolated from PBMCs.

CDR3 nucleotides: TGTGCCTGGAGCGCTGGGACAGCGAATCAGCCCCAGCATTTT. Translation gives CAWSAGTANQPQHF. The V and J genes are TRBV30 and TRBJ1-5; 7 bases map to TRBD1. CDR1 GTSNPN and CDR2 SVGIG come from the germline V gene (reference sequence). This CDR3 has 14 residues. J lost 4 bases, V lost 3 bases, and 6 bases had no gene match.